This T cell receptor beta chain was recorded in a study of blood T cell repertoires in COVID-19. Study in general: Researchers got acute and convalescent COVID-19 samples from the United States, Italy and Spain. T cells, B-cell-depleted T cells, or PBMCs supplied cDNA or gDNA.

Authors' methods: Cell counts per sample came from amplifying reference gene primers. Method: immunoSEQ multiplex PCR; TCRdb's copy keeps in-frame clones and lacks some. V and J calls and clone size follow that table, whereas D and trimming were derived from the DNA. The sample shows some 110,000 clones, 60% to 85% of them seen only once. J gave up 2 bases and V 0 bases, and 8 bases lay outside the gene matches. The V gene's germline CDR1 is SGHTA and CDR2 FQGNSA. CDR3 length: 17 amino acids. Material for sequencing was peripheral blood. The receptor was isolated from a man between 65 and 85 years old with acute or convalescent COVID-19. The chain joins TRBV7-2 to TRBJ2-7; 9 nucleotides agree with TRBD1. CDR3 bases: TGTGCCAGCAGCTTAGCCCTCTGGACAGGGGATACCTACGAGCAGTACTTC. Its translation: CASSLALWTGDTYEQYF.